This T cell receptor (beta chain) stems from a study of a mutant IDH1 vaccine in newly diagnosed glioma. For the study at large: Radiotherapy, temozolomide, or both had been given previously, and both were given to most. Visits designated V12 and V13 were conducted at weeks 35 and 47, respectively.

Concerning this clone itself: What it recognizes is unknown.

Germline values: CDR1 SGHAT, CDR2 FQNNGV. The J segment lost 2 bases and the V segment lost 0 bases, leaving 6 bases of the junction unmatched. The CDR3 totals 19 residues. This sample's time point: week 35, safety follow-up. What each vaccine dose contained was 300 ug of mutant IDH1 20-mer peptide, accompanied by topical imiquimod. Each tumor in the donors was a new WHO grade 3 or 4 astrocytoma, IDH1-mutant and ATRX-lost. Method: immunoSEQ multiplex PCR; TCRdb's copy keeps in-frame clones and lacks some. Counted here are just over 65,000 clones, approximately 88% occurring once; the ten biggest clones make up roughly 12%.

Source: PBMCs, taken from a glioma patient whose treatment included an IDH1 peptide vaccine. The V gene is TRBV11-2, the J gene TRBJ2-1; 14 bases line up with TRBD2. The source of this sequence is a man in his late teens or twenties with glioma. The CDR3 coding sequence is TGTGCCAGCAGCTTAGAGGGACTAGCGGGGGCCCGGGCCTACAATGAGCAGTTCTTC. This encodes CASSLEGLAGARAYNEQFF. Filled out from reference TRBV11-2 and TRBJ2-1, the complete variable domain reads EAGVAQSPRYKIIEKRQSVAFWCNPISGHATLYWYQQILGQGPKLLIQFQNNGVVDDSQLPKDRFSAERLKGVDSTLKIQPAKLEDSAVYLCASSLEGLAGARAYNEQFFGPGTRLTVL.